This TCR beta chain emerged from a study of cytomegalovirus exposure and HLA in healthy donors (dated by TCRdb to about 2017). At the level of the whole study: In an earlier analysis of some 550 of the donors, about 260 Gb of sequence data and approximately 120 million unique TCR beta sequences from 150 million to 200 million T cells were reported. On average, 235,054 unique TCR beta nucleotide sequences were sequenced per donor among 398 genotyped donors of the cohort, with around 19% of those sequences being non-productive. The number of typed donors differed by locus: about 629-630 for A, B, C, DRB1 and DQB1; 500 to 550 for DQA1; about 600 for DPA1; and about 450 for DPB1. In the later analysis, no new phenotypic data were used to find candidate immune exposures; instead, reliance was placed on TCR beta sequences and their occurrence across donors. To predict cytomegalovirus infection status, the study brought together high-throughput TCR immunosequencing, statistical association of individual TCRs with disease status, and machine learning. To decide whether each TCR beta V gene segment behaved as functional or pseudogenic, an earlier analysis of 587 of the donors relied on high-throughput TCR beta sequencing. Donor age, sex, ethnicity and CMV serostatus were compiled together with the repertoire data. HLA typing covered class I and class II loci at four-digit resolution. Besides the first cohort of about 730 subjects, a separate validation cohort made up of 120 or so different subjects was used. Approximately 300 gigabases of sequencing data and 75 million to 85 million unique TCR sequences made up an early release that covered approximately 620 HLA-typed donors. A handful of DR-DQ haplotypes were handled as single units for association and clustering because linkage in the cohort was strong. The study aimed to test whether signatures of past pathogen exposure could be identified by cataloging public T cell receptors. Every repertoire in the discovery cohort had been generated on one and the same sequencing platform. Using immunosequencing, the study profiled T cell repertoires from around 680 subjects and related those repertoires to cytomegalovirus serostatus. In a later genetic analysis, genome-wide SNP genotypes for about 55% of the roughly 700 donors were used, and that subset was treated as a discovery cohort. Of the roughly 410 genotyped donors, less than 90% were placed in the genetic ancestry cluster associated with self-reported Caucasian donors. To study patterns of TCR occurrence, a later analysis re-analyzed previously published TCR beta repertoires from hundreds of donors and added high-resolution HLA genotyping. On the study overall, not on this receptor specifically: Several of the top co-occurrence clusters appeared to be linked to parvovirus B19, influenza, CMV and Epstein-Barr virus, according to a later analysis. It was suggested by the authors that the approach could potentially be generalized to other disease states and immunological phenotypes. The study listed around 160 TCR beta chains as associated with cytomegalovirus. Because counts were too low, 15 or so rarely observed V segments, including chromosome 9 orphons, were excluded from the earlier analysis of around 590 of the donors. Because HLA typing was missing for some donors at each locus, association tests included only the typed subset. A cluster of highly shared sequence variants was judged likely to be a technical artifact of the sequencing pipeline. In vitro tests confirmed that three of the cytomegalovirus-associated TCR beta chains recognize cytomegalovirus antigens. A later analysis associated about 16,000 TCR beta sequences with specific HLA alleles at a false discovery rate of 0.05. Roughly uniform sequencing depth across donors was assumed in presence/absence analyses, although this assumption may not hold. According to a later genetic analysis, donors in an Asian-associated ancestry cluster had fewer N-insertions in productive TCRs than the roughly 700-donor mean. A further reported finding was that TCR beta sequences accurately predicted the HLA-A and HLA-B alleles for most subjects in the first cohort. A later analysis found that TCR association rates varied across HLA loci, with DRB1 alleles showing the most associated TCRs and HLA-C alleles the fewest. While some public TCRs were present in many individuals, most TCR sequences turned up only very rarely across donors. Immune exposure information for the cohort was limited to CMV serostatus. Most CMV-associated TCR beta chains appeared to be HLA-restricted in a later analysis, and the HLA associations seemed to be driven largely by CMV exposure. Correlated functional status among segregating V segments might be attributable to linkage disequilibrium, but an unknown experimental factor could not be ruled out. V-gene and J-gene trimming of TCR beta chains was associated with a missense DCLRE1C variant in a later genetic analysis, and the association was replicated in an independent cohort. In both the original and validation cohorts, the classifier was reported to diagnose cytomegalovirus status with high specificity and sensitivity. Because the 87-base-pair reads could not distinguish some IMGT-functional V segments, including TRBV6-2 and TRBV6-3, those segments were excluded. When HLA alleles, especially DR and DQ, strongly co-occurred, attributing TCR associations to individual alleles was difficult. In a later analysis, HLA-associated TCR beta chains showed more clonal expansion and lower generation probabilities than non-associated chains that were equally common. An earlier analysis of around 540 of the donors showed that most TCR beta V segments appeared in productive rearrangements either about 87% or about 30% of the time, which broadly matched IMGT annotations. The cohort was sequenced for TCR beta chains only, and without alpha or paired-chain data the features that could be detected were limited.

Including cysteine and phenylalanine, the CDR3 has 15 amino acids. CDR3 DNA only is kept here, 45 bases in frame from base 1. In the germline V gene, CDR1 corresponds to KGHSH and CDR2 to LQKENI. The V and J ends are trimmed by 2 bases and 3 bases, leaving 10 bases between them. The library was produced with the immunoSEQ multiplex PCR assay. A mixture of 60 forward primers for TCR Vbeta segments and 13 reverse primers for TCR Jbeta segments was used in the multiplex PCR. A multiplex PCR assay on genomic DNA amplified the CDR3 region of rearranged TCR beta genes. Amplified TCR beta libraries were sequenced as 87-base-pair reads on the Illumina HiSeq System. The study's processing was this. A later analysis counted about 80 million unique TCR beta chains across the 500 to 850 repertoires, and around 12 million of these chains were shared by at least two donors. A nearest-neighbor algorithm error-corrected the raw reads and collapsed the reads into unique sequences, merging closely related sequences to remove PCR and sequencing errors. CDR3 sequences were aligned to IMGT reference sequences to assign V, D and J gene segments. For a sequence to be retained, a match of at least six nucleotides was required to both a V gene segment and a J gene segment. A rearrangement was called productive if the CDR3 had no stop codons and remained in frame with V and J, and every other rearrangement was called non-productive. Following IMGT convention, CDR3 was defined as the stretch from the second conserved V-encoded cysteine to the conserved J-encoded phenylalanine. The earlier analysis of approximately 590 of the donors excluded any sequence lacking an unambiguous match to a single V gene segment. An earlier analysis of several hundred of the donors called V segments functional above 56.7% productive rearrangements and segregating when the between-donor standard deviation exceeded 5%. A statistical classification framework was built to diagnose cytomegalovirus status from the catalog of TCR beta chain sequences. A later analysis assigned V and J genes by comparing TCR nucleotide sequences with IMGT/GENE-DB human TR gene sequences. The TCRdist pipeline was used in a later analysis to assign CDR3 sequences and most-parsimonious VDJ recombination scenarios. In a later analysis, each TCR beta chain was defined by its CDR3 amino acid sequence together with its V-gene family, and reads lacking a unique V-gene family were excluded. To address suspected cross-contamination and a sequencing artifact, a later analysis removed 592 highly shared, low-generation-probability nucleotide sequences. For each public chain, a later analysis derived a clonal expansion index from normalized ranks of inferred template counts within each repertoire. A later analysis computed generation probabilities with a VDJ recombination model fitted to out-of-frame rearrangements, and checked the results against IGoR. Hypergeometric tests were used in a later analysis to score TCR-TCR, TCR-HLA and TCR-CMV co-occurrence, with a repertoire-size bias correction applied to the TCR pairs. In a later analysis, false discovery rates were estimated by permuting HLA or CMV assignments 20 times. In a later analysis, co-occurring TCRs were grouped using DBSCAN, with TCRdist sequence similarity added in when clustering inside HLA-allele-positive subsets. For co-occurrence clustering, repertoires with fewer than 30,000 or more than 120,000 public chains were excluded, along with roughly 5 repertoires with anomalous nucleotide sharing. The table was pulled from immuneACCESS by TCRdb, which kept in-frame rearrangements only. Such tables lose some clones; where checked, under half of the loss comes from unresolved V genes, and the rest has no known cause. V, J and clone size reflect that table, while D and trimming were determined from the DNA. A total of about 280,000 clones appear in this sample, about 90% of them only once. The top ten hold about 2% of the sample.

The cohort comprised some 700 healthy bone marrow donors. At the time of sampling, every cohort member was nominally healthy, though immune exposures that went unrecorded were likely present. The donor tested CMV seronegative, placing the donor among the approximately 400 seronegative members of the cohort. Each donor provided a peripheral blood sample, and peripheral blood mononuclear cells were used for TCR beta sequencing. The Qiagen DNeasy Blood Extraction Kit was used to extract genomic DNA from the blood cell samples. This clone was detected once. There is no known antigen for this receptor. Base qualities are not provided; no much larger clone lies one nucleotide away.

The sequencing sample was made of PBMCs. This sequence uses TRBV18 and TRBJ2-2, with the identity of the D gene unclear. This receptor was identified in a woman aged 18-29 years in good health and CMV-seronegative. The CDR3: CASSPTRLDTGELFF. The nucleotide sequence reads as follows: TGTGCCAGCTCACCAACCCGGCTAGACACCGGGGAGCTGTTTTTT.